Below, one T cell receptor (beta chain) is given with its context. What it binds is not known. The investigators reverse transcribed all of the isolated RNA, so they sequenced expressed TCRB transcripts. An average of around 3.4 million reads was obtained for naive, central memory and regulatory T cell samples. Only in-frame clones appear in the TCRdb table, and some are missing; sequencing was by immunoSEQ multiplex PCR. The sample holds more than 250,000 clones, approximately 20% seen once. The source of the sample is a study of beta chain features in type 1 diabetes. The CDR3 covers 16 residues. Germline V lookup: CDR1 MNHEY, CDR2 SVGAGI. Trimming shortened V by 0 bases and J by 2 bases, and 14 bases separated the two germline ends. Study-level points and caveats: Lower insertion and higher deletion counts appeared at VDJ junctions in type 1 diabetes patients. Moderately but significantly shorter TCRB CDR3s were found in Type 1 diabetes patients in all four CD4+ subsets.

Sequencing used naive CD4+ T cells from blood. The chain links TRBV6-5 to TRBJ2-7; maybe TRBD2 (5 bases). This receptor was taken from a woman in her forties with type 1 diabetes. The CDR3 loop reads CASSYSFGVGTYEQYF. Written as DNA, the CDR3 is TGTGCCAGCAGTTACTCGTTCGGGGTCGGAACCTACGAGCAGTACTTC.